The present entry profiles one T cell receptor beta chain with its context. Its target is not known. Germline V gene data show CDR1 as KGHSH and CDR2 as LQKENI. This CDR3 spans 18 amino acids. Trimming shortened V by 0 bases and J by 2 bases, and 18 bases separated the two germline ends. The data originate from a study of OX40 agonist ivuxolimab in advanced cancers. Study background: Partial responses were achieved by three patients, one with hepatocellular carcinoma and two with cutaneous melanoma. Study results and caveats: CD8+ T cells were the subset that, on average, had more expanded clones than CD4+.

Profiled with immunoSEQ multiplex PCR; TCRdb holds only in-frame clones, not every one. The sample carries approximately 100,000 clones, approximately 90% recorded once. This clonotype originated in an adult with an advanced solid tumor such as melanoma, head and neck, liver or kidney cancer. Sequencing used CD4+ or CD8+ T cells sorted from blood, obtained in a trial of the OX40 agonist ivuxolimab. The V gene is TRBV18, the J gene TRBJ2-3, with D maybe TRBD1 (5 bases). CDR3 protein: CASSPPYGMGPTTDTQYF. In DNA form, the CDR3 reads TGTGCCAGCTCACCACCCTACGGAATGGGGCCGACCACAGATACGCAGTATTTT.